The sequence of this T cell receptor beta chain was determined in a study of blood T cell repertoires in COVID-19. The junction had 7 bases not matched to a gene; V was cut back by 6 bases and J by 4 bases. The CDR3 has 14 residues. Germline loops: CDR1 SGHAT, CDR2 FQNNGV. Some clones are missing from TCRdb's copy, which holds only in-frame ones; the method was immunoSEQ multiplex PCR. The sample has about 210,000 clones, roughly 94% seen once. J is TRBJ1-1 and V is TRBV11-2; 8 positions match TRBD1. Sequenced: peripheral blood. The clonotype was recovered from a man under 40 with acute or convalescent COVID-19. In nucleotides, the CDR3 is TGTGCCAGCAGGGACAGGGCACAGGCCACTGAAGCTTTCTTT. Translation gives CASRDRAQATEAFF.